This entry lists 2 T cell receptor beta chains sequenced from one sample in a study of long-term antiretroviral therapy in people with HIV. Version v3.0 of the immunoSEQ assay ran at survey level. Assay used: immunoSEQ multiplex PCR; TCRdb lists only in-frame clones, some missing. The repertoire consists of 15,000 to 20,000 clones, with around four fifths occurring once and the leading ten covering approximately 9.5%. Sequencing was performed on unsorted PBMCs, taken 0.3 years after starting antiretroviral therapy. The receptor source for this set is a man between 18 and 35 years old with HIV.

This clone was found a few times. The gene calls are TRBV2 and TRBJ1-2; D remains unclear. V gave up 2 bases and J gave up 4 bases, with 5 bases separating them. The CDR3 has 12 residues. Germline V gives CDR1 SNHLY, CDR2 FYNNEI. Here the CDR3 DNA reads TGTGCCAGCAGTGAACGCGGCTATGGCTACACCTTC. It encodes CASSERGYGYTF. Filled out from reference TRBV2 and TRBJ1-2, the complete variable domain reads EPEVTQTPSHQVTQMGQEVILRCVPISNHLYFYWYRQILGQKVEFLVSFYNNEISEKSEIFDDQFSVERPDGSNFTLKIRSTKLEDSAMYFCASSERGYGYTFGSGTRLTVV.

The chain carries TRBV28 and TRBJ2-7; D is ambiguous. The CDR3 sequence is 12 residues long. The germline CDR1 and CDR2 sequences are MDHEN and SYDVKM. With 5 bases removed from V and 4 bases from J, the gap between germline ends came to 9 bases. CDR3 loop: CASSPLGYEQYF. CDR3 nucleotide sequence: TGTGCCAGCAGTCCTCTGGGATACGAGCAGTACTTC.